This T cell receptor beta chain originates from a study of blood T cell repertoires in COVID-19. Overall study: Spain, Italy and the United States supplied samples that represented acute and convalescent COVID-19. T cells, B-cell-depleted T cells, or PBMCs supplied cDNA or gDNA.

Germline V gives CDR1 KGHSH, CDR2 LQKENI. Between the trimmed V and J ends, which lost 1 base and 0 bases, there was a span of 14 bases. CDR3 size: 17 residues. How the authors handled the data: Amplifying reference gene primers gave estimates of nucleated cell counts. TCRdb keeps only in-frame clones here, not all; method: immunoSEQ multiplex PCR. V and J calls plus clone size are reproduced from that table; the DNA served to infer D and trimming. The table shows under 450,000 clones, with 81% occurring only once. Specimen: peripheral blood. The chain links TRBV18 to TRBJ2-3; D is possibly TRBD2 (5 bases). The receptor was isolated from a human donor with acute or convalescent COVID-19. The donor label of this sample is uncertain. CDR3 DNA sequence: TGTGCCAGCTCACCACTTTCGCTAGGGAGTAGCACAGATACGCAGTATTTT. Translating it yields CASSPLSLGSSTDTQYF. Together with reference TRBV18 and TRBJ2-3, the CDR3 gives the full variable domain: NAGVMQNPRHLVRRRGQEARLRCSPMKGHSHVYWYRQLPEEGLKFMVYLQKENIIDESGMPKERFSAEFPKEGPSILRIQQVVRGDSAAYFCASSPLSLGSSTDTQYFGPGTRLTVL.